This entry lists 23 T cell receptor beta chains sequenced from one sample in a study of CD8+ T cells in alopecia areata. Treatment specified: oral pan-JAK inhibitor, 5-10 mg twice daily. cDNA reverse transcribed from extracted RNA served as the sequencing template. Assay used: immunoSEQ multiplex PCR; TCRdb lists only in-frame clones, some missing. The sample comprises about 260,000 clones, approximately 60% of which are singletons, and about 0.88% rests with the top ten. The starting material was CD4+ T cells sorted from blood, obtained around week 54, from a patient treated with tofacitinib. The receptors stem from a human donor with alopecia areata.

A word on this clone: Additional DNA sequences in this sample encode the identical CDR3. The CDR3 coding sequence is TGCAGTGCTAAACGAGGGGAGACCCAGTACTTC. Translation: CSAKRGETQYF. The chain joins TRBV20-1 to TRBJ2-5; D may be TRBD2 (5 bases). Trimming cost V 4 bases and J 5 bases, with 8 bases left between them. Germline V gene lookup returns CDR1 DFQATT and CDR2 SNEGSKA (reference sequence). This CDR3 spans 11 amino acids.

V and J are TRBV6-5 and TRBJ1-6; 7 positions match TRBD1. The CDR3 is 13 residues long. J was trimmed by 10 bases and V by 10 bases; bases with no gene match: 10. The germline CDR1 and CDR2 sequences are MNHEY and SVGAGI. The CDR3 sequence: CATSTGIQSPLHF. The CDR3 bases are TGTGCCACATCGACAGGGATCCAATCACCCCTCCACTTT.

The chain is built from TRBV19 and TRBJ1-2; no clear D gene. The germline V gene encodes CDR1 LNHDA and CDR2 SQIVND (reference sequence). The CDR3 covers 13 residues. V lost 0 bases and J lost 3, with 5 bases in between. CDR3 nucleotides: TGTGCCAGTAGTATAGACCCAGACTATGGCTACACCTTC. It is translated as CASSIDPDYGYTF. Full variable domain (outside the CDR3, taken from reference TRBV19 and TRBJ1-2): DGGITQSPKYLFRKEGQNVTLSCEQNLNHDAMYWYRQDPGQGLRLIYYSQIVNDFQKGDIAEGYSVSREKKESFPLTVTSAQKNPTAFYLCASSIDPDYGYTFGSGTRLTVV.

The J gene is TRBJ2-3, the V gene TRBV9; no clear D gene. This CDR3 contains 15 residues. V lost 1 base to trimming and J lost 2 bases, with 11 bases between them. CDR1 is SGDLS, CDR2 YYNGEE, per germline. The CDR3 spells CASSVLQRATDTQYF. DNA for the CDR3: TGTGCCAGCAGCGTACTCCAGAGAGCCACAGATACGCAGTATTTT.

The V call is TRBV19, the J call TRBJ1-2; no definite D call. V was trimmed by 6 bases and J by 1 base, leaving 3 bases between them. Germline assignment: CDR1 LNHDA and CDR2 SQIVND (reference sequence). This CDR3 is built from 11 residues. CDR3 DNA sequence: TGTGCCAGTAGCCTTAACTATGGCTACACCTTC. Residues: CASSLNYGYTF.

Written as DNA, the CDR3 is TGTGCCAGCAGCCACACGGGACAGGGGAATTCACCCCTCCACTTT. It is translated as CASSHTGQGNSPLHF. The chain employs TRBV7-2 and TRBJ1-6, with TRBD1 matching 10 bases. The V gene end was trimmed by 5 bases and the J gene end by 7 bases; junction bases not matched to a gene: 5. This CDR3 contains 15 residues. Per the germline V gene, CDR1 is SGHTA and CDR2 is FQGNSA.

CDR3 sequence reads: CASSPSAESSYEQYF. The CDR3 DNA sequence: TGCGCCAGCAGCCCTTCAGCGGAGAGCTCCTACGAGCAGTACTTC. This rearrangement joins TRBV4-3 to TRBJ2-5, with TRBD2 as a possible D gene (5 bases). The J call may be wrong; the DNA end is better matched by TRBJ2-7. This CDR3 is 15 amino acids long. The V gene's germline CDR1 is LGHNA and CDR2 YSLEER.

In its sample, this clone was seen a few times. V and J are TRBV10-3 and TRBJ2-5; 8 bases are shared with TRBD2. The V gene end was trimmed by 11 bases and the J gene end by 13 bases; junction bases not matched to a gene: 9. The CDR3 spans 10 residues. Germline V lookup: CDR1 ENHRY, CDR2 SYGVKD. DNA for the CDR3: TGTGCCTTTGTAGCGGGGCCCTTGTACTTC. Its translation is CAFVAGPLYF.

This clone was observed a few times. The V gene is TRBV7-3, the J gene TRBJ2-3, with 7 nucleotides matching TRBD1. Trimming at V came to 5 bases and at J to 3 bases, leaving 5 bases not matched to a gene. The CDR3 loop spans 14 amino acids. Germline V gene sequence: CDR1 SGHTA, CDR2 FQGTGA. The CDR3 loop is CASSPQGKTDTQYF. CDR3 DNA: TGTGCCAGCAGCCCACAGGGGAAAACAGATACGCAGTATTTT.

The V gene is TRBV7-2, the J gene TRBJ1-6; D remains ambiguous. CDR3 size: 15 residues. V shed 4 bases and J shed 0 bases, with 7 bases lying between them. Germline V gene lookup returns CDR1 SGHTA and CDR2 FQGNSA. CDR3 sequence: CASSSDGSYNSPLHF. DNA of the CDR3: TGTGCCAGCAGCTCGGATGGCTCCTATAATTCACCCCTCCACTTT.

In this sample, this clone turned up a few times. The chain recombines TRBV30 with TRBJ2-5, with no clear D. Germline V gene data show CDR1 as GTSNPN and CDR2 as SVGIG (reference sequence). With 4 bases removed from V and 1 base from J, the gap between germline ends came to 16 bases. The CDR3 loop spans 15 amino acids. The CDR3 region has the DNA TGTGCCTGGACTCTGGGGATTAGGGCCCAAGAGACCCAGTACTTC. Protein sequence: CAWTLGIRAQETQYF.

This clone was seen only a few times. The chain carries TRBV7-8 and TRBJ2-5; possible D gene TRBD1, 5 bases. Trimming took off 5 bases at V and 5 bases at J, with 15 bases between the two ends. The CDR3 is 14 residues long. From germline, CDR1 is SGHVS and CDR2 FQNEAQ. The DNA for the CDR3 is TGTGCCAGCAGCCGCCAGGGATGGGGCGAGACCCAGTACTTC. Its translation is CASSRQGWGETQYF. The whole variable domain, remainder taken from reference TRBV7-8 and TRBJ2-5, is GAGVSQSPRYKVAKRGQDVALRCDPISGHVSLFWYQQALGQGPEFLTYFQNEAQLDKSGLPSDRFFAERPEGSVSTLKIQRTQQEDSAVYLCASSRQGWGETQYFGPGTRLLVL.

This clone was seen more than once but under ten times. The V and J genes are TRBV5-1 and TRBJ2-1; D assignment may be TRBD1 or TRBD2 (5 bases each). With 3 bases removed from V and 0 bases from J, the gap between germline ends came to 13 bases. This CDR3 contains 16 residues. Per the germline V gene, CDR1 is SGHRS and CDR2 is YFSETQ. CDR3 in DNA: TGCGCCAGCAGCTATAATGGGGGAAGCTCCTACAATGAGCAGTTCTTC. Its protein product is CASSYNGGSSYNEQFF.

This clone was seen a single time. The chain employs TRBV2 and TRBJ1-6; D remains ambiguous. V lost 6 bases, J lost 0 bases, and 12 bases lay in between. This CDR3 has 16 residues. Per germline, CDR1 SNHLY and CDR2 FYNNEI. The CDR3 nucleotides read TGTGCCAGCAGGTTGGCGGGAGGCTCCTATAATTCACCCCTCCACTTT. Protein product: CASRLAGGSYNSPLHF. Filled out from reference TRBV2 and TRBJ1-6, the complete variable domain reads EPEVTQTPSHQVTQMGQEVILRCVPISNHLYFYWYRQILGQKVEFLVSFYNNEISEKSEIFDDQFSVERPDGSNFTLKIRSTKLEDSAMYFCASRLAGGSYNSPLHFGNGTRLTVT.

There are a few counts of this clone. In DNA, the CDR3 is TGCAGCGTTGATGGCGGACGCTATGGCTACACCTTC. Translating it yields CSVDGGRYGYTF. The rearrangement links TRBV29-1 to TRBJ1-2; D ambiguous. The germline gives CDR1 SQVTM, CDR2 ANQGSEA. V shed 3 bases and J shed 4 bases, with 9 bases lying between them. The CDR3 is 12 residues long. Full variable domain (remainder filled in from reference TRBV29-1 and TRBJ1-2): SAVISQKPSRDICQRGTSLTIQCQVDSQVTMMFWYRQQPGQSLTLIATANQGSEATYESGFVIDKFPISRPNLTFSTLTVSNMSPEDSSIYLCSVDGGRYGYTFGSGTRLTVV.

This chain joins TRBV30 and TRBJ2-4; D uncertain. Between the trimmed V and J ends, which lost 0 bases and 0 bases, there was a span of 6 bases. The germline V gene encodes CDR1 GTSNPN and CDR2 SVGIG (reference sequence). The CDR3 has 14 amino acids. The CDR3 nucleotides are TGTGCCTGGAGTGTACTGCTAGCCAAAAACATTCAGTACTTC. Encoded protein: CAWSVLLAKNIQYF.

This clone occurred a few times. This chain links TRBV29-1 with TRBJ2-5; a weak D match, TRBD1 (6 bases). The ends were cut back, 8 bases at V and 5 bases at J, with 15 bases in the middle. Germline assignment: CDR1 SQVTM and CDR2 ANQGSEA. This CDR3 has 12 amino acids. CDR3 loop: CSFLHRAETQYF. CDR3 in DNA: TGCAGCTTCCTACACAGGGCTGAGACCCAGTACTTC.

Only a few counts were recorded for this clone. The chain joins TRBV7-9 to TRBJ2-1, with D unclear. V was pared by 1 base and J by 10 bases, with 23 bases between. The CDR3 extends over 17 amino acids. CDR1 is SEHNR and CDR2 is FQNEAQ in the germline V gene (reference sequence). The CDR3, as DNA: TGTGCCAGCAGCTTAGTATTGGCTACCCCACGTCCCGGGGAGCAGTTCTTC. Translated: CASSLVLATPRPGEQFF.

This chain joins TRBV5-4 and TRBJ1-6; D is ambiguous. The germline V and J ends were trimmed by 4 bases and 0 bases, with 11 bases remaining between them. From germline, CDR1 is SGHNT and CDR2 YYREEE (reference sequence). This CDR3 has 16 residues. DNA of the CDR3: TGTGCCAGCAGCCAGACAAGGAGCTCCTATAATTCACCCCTCCACTTT. This translates into CASSQTRSSYNSPLHF.

The rearrangement uses TRBV29-1 and TRBJ1-1; the D is unclear. The V gene's germline CDR1 is SQVTM and CDR2 ANQGSEA. The CDR3 is 12 amino acids. The V end lost 4 bases, the J end lost 0 bases, and 6 bases lay between the germline ends. CDR3 bases: TGCAGCGTTGGGTACGTGAACACTGAAGCTTTCTTT. Its protein is CSVGYVNTEAFF.

This clone was observed a handful of times. The chain couples TRBV30 to TRBJ2-1; 12 positions agree with TRBD2. Trimming took 5 bases from V and 10 from J; bases not matched to a gene: 6. CDR3 length: 13 amino acids. Germline CDR1 is GTSNPN and CDR2 is SVGIG (reference sequence). The CDR3 loop is CAWSSGGAGEQFF. The CDR3 DNA is TGTGCCTGGTCTAGCGGGGGGGCCGGAGAGCAGTTCTTC. Full variable domain (remainder filled in from reference TRBV30 and TRBJ2-1): SQTIHQWPATLVQPVGSPLSLECTVEGTSNPNLYWYRQAAGRGLQLLFYSVGIGQISSEVPQNLSASRPQDRQFILSSKKLLLSDSGFYLCAWSSGGAGEQFFGPGTRLTVL.

The chain recombines TRBV5-1 with TRBJ2-3; D is unresolved. The CDR3 runs to 12 residues. CDR1 and CDR2 (germline): SGHRS, YFSETQ. The germline V and J ends were trimmed by 4 bases and 3 bases, with 6 bases remaining between them. The chain's CDR3 is CASSDRTDTQYF. As DNA, the CDR3 is TGCGCCAGCAGCGACCGGACAGATACGCAGTATTTT.

This clone was seen a single time. The chain uses TRBV18 and TRBJ2-7; possibly TRBD1 for D (6 bases). This CDR3 has 14 residues. The V gene lost 3 bases and the J gene lost 5 bases, with 14 bases spanning the gap. Germline assignment: CDR1 KGHSH and CDR2 LQKENI. The CDR3 here is CASSPISGGNEQYF. The CDR3 bases are TGTGCCAGCTCACCGATTTCTGGGGGCAACGAGCAGTACTTC.